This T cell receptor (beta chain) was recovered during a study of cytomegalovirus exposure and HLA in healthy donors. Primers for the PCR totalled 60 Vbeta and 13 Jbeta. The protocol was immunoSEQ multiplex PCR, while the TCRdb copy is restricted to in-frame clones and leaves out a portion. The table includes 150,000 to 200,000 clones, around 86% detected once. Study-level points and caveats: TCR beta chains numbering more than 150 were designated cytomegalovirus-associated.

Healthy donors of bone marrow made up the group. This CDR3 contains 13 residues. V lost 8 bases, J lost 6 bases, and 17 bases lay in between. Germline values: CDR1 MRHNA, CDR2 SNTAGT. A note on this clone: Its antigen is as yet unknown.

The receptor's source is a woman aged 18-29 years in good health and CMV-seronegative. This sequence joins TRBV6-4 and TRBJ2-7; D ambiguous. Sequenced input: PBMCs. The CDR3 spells CASSRLMGSEQYF. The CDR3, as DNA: TGTGCCAGCTCCCGGCTGATGGGCAGCGAGCAGTACTTC.